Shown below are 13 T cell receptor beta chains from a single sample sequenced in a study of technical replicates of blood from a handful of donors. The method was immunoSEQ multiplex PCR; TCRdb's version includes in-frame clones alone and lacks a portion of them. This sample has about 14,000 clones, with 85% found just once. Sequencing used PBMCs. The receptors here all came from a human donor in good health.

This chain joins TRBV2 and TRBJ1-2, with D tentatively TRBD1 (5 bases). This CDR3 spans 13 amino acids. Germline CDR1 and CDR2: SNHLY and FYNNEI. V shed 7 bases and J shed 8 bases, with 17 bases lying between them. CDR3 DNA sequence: TGTGCCAGCATTCCCGGCCAGCCAGGGGGCTACACCTTC. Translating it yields CASIPGQPGGYTF. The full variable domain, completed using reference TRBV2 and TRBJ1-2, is EPEVTQTPSHQVTQMGQEVILRCVPISNHLYFYWYRQILGQKVEFLVSFYNNEISEKSEIFDDQFSVERPDGSNFTLKIRSTKLEDSAMYFCASIPGQPGGYTFGSGTRLTVV.

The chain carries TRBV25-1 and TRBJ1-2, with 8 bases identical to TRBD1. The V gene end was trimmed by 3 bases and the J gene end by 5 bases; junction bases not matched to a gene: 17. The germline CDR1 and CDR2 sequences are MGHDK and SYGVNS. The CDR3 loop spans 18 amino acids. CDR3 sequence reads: CASSDRPNNRGGRYGYTF. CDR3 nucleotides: TGTGCCAGCAGTGATCGTCCCAATAACAGGGGGGGGAGATATGGCTACACCTTC.

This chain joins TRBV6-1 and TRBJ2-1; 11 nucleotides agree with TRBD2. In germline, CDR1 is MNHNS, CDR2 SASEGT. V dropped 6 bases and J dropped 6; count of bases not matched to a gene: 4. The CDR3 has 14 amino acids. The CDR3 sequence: CASRAGLAANEQFF. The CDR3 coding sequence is TGTGCCAGCAGAGCGGGACTAGCGGCCAATGAGCAGTTCTTC.

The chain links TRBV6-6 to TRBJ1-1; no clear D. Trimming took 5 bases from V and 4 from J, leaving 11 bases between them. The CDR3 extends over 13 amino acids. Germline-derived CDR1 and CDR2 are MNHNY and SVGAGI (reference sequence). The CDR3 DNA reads TGTGCCAGCAGTCTGACACCAGGCACTGAAGCTTTCTTT. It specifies CASSLTPGTEAFF.

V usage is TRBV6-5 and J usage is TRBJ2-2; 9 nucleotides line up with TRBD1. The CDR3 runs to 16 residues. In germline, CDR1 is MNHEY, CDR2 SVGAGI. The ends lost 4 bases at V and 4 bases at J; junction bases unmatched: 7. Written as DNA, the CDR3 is TGTGCCAGCAGTTCCACAGGGGGCAGGGGCACCGGGGAGCTGTTTTTT. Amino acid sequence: CASSSTGGRGTGELFF.

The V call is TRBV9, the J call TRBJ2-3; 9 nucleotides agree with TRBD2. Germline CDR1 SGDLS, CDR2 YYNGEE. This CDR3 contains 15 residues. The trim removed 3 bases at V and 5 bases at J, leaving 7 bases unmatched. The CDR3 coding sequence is TGTGCCAGCAGCGCCAGCGGGAGGAGGGAAGATACGCAGTATTTT. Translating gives CASSASGRREDTQYF.

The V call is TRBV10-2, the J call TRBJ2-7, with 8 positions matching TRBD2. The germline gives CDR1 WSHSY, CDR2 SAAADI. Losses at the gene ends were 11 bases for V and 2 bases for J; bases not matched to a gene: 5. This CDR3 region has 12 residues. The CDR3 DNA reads TGCGCCGCTGGGCGGGAGGCCTACGAGCAGTACTTC. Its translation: CAAGREAYEQYF.

In DNA form, the CDR3 reads TGTGCCAGCAGCTTGGGTACTAGCGGTAACAATGAGCAGTTCTTC. This sequence encodes CASSLGTSGNNEQFF. V usage is TRBV5-6 and J usage is TRBJ2-1; TRBD2 matches 8 bases. V lost 0 bases and J lost 5; bases outside the gene matches: 4. The CDR3 runs 15 residues. Looked up from germline, CDR1 is SGHDT and CDR2 is YYEEEE.

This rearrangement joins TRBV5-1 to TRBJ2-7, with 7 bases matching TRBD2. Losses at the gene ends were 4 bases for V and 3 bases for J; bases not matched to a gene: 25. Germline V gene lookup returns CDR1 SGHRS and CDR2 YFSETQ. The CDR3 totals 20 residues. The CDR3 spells CASSPGGLAGASTAVYEQYF. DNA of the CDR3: TGCGCCAGCAGCCCTGGGGGTTTGGCGGGAGCTTCGACCGCGGTCTACGAGCAGTACTTC. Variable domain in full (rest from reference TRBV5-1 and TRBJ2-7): KAGVTQTPRYLIKTRGQQVTLSCSPISGHRSVSWYQQTPGQGLQFLFEYFSETQRNKGNFPGRFSGRQFSNSRSEMNVSTLELGDSALYLCASSPGGLAGASTAVYEQYFGPGTRLTVT.

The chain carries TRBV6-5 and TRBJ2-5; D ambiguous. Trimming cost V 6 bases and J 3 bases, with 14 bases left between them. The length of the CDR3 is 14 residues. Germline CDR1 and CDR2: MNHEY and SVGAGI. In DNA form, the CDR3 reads TGTGCCAGCAGCCCGTCAAACAGAAAAGAGACCCAGTACTTC. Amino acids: CASSPSNRKETQYF.

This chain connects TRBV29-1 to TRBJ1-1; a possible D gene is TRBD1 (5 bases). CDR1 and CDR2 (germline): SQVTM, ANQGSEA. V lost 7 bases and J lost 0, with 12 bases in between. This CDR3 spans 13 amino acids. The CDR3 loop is CSALAGLNTEAFF. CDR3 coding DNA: TGCAGCGCCCTGGCAGGGTTGAACACTGAAGCTTTCTTT.

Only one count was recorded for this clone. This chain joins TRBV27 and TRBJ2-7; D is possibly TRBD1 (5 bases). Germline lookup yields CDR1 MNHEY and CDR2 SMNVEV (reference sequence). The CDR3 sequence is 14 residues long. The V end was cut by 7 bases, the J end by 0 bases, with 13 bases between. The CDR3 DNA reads TGTGCCAGCAAGGGGCGGCCTAGCTCCTACGAGCAGTACTTC. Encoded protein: CASKGRPSSYEQYF.

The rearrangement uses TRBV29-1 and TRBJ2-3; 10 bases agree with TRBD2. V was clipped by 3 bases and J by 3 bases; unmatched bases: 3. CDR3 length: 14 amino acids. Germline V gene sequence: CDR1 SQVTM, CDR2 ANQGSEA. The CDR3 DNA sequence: TGCAGCGTTGAGCCTAGCGGGAGTACAGATACGCAGTATTTT. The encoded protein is CSVEPSGSTDTQYF.